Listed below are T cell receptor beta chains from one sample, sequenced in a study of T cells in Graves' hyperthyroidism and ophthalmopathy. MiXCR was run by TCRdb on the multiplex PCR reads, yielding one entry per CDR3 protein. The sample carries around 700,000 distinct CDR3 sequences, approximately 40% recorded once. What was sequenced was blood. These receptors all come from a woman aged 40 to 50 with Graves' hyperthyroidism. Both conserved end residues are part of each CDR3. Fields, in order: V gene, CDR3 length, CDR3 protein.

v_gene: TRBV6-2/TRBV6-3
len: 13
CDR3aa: CASSYGIGETQYF

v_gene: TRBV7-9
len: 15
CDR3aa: CASSSDTGYNGELFF

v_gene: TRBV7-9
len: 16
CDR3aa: CANSLFLADSPYEQYF

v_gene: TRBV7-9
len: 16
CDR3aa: CASSLEQGLSNQPQHF

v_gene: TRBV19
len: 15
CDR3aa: CASSPGQGLNSPLHF

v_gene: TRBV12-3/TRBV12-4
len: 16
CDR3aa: CASSSPTSGHGYEQYF

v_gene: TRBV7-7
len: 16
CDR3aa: CASSQEATANTGELFF

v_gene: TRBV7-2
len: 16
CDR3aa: CASSPRTDSGDYGYTF

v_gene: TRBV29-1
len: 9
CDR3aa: CSVGGTGYF

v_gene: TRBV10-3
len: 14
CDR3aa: CASSDRDRGTEAFF

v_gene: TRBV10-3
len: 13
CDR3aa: CAISVEGTGELFF

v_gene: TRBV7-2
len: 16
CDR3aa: CASSHVGQGTNEKLFF

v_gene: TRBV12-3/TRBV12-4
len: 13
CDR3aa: CASSLNGNQPQHF

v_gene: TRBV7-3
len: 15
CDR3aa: CASSQGTAPGNTIYF

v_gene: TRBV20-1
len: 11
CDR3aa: CSGGTEYGYTF

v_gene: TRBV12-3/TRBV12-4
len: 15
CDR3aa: CASSFSGYGITEAFF

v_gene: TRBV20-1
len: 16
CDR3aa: CSARGGGTGTGNTIYF

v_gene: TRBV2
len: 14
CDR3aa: CASQSGGRNTEAFF

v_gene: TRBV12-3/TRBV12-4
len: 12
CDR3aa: CASSLEGAGAFF

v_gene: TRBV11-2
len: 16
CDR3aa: CASSFGTEEDLYGYTF

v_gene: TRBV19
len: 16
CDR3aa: CASGFLSGGGGGELFF

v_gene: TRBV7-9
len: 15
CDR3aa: CASSLEGTGYGEQYF

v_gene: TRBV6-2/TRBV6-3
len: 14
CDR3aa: CASSYGRGLGVLTF

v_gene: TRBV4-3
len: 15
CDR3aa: CASSQDWAGREKLFF

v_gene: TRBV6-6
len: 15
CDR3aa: CASSYSRSQNTEAFF

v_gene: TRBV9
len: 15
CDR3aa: CASSLSGTGQIGYTF

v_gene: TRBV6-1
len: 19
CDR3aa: CASSPILLAGAANTGELFF

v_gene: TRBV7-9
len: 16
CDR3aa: CASSLGLAGPSYEQYF

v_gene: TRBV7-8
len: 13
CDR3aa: CASRQGATYEQYF

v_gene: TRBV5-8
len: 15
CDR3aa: CASSLARTGGGNYTF

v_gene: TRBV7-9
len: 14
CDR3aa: CASSEWVPRNTIYF

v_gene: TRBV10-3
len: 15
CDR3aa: CASSYKTGRNEKLFF

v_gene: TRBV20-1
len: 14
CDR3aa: CSARVDGRVYEQYF

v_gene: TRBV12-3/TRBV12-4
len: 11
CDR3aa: CASSLAQGRKF

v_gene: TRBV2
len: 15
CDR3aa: CASSEAGQGAFEQYF

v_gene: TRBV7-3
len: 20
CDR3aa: CASSLAPRTSGLPSTDTQYF

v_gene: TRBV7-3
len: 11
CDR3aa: CASSFVYEQYF

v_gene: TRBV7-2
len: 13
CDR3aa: CASSLDPAYEQYF